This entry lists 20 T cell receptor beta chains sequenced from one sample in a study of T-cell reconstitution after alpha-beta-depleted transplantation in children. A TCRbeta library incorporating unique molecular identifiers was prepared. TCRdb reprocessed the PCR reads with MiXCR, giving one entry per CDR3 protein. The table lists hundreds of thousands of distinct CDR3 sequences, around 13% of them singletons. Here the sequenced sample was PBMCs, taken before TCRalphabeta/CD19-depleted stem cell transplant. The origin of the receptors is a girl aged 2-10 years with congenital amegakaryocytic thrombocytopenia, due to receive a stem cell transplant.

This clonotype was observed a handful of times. CDR3 region: CASSFDPTGEQYF. In nucleotides, the CDR3 is TGTGCCAGCAGTTTTGACCCCACAGGCGAGCAGTACTTC. V usage is TRBV5-5 and J usage is TRBJ2-7; tentatively, D is TRBD1 (5 bases). CDR1 is SGHKS, CDR2 YYEKEE, per germline (reference sequence). V lost 5 bases, J lost 6 bases, and 15 bases lay in between. This CDR3 has 13 amino acids.

The CDR3 sequence is CATSRGSGANVLTF. In DNA form, the CDR3 reads TGTGCCACCAGCAGAGGATCTGGGGCCAACGTCCTGACTTTC. V and J are TRBV24-1 and TRBJ2-6, with D uncertain. The V end was cut by 7 bases, the J end by 1 base, with 7 bases between. Germline-derived CDR1 and CDR2 are KGHDR and SFDVKD. CDR3 length: 14 residues.

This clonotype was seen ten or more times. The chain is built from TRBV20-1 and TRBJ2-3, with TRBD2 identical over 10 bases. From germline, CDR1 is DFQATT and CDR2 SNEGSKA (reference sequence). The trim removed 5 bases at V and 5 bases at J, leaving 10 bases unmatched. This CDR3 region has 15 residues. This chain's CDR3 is CSARKREGRGDTQYF. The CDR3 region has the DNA TGCAGTGCTCGAAAGCGGGAGGGCCGAGGAGATACGCAGTATTTT.

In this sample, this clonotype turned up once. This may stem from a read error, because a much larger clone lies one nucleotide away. The CDR3 loop is CASSFTDRETLYF. DNA for the CDR3: TGCGCCAGCAGCTTTACAGATCGGGAGACCCTGTACTTC. The chain is built from TRBV5-1 and TRBJ2-5; perhaps TRBD2 as D (6 bases). From germline, CDR1 is SGHRS and CDR2 YFSETQ. The CDR3 is 13 residues long. Combining the CDR3 with reference TRBV5-1 and TRBJ2-5 gives the whole variable domain KAGVTQTPRYLIKTRGQQVTLSCSPISGHRSVSWYQQTPGQGLQFLFEYFSETQRNKGNFPGRFSGRQFSNSRSEMNVSTLELGDSALYLCASSFTDRETLYFGPGTRLLVL.

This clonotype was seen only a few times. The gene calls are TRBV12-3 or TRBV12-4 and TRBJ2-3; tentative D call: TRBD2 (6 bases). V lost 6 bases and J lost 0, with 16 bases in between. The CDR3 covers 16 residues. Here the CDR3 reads CASRSFSGPSTDTQYF. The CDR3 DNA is TGTGCCAGCAGGTCCTTTAGCGGACCTAGCACAGATACGCAGTATTTT.

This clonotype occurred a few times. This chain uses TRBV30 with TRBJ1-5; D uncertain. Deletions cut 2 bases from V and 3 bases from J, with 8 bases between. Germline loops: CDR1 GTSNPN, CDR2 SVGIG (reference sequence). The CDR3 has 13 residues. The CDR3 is CAWSIQINQPQHF. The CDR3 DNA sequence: TGTGCCTGGAGTATACAAATCAATCAGCCCCAGCATTTT.

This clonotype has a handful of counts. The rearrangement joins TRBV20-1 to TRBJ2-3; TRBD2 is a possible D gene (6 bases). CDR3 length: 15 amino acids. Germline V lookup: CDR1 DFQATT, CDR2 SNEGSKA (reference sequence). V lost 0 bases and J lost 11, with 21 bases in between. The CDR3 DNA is TGCAGTGCTAGAGATCCCGGGACTGCCATCAGGGTGCAGTATTTT. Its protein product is CSARDPGTAIRVQYF.

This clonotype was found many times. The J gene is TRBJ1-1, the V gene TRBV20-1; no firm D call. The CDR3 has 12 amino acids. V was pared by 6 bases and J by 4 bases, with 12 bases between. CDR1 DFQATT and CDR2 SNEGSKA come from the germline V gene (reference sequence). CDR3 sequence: CSASRALTEAFF. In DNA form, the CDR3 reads TGCAGTGCCAGTAGGGCCCTCACTGAAGCTTTCTTT.

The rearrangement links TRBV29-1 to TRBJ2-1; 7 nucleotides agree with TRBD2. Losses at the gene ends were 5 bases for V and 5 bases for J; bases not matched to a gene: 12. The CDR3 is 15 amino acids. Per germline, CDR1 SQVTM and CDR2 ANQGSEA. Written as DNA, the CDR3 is TGCAGCGTTTTGCCCCCGGGACTACGAAACAATGAGCAGTTCTTC. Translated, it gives CSVLPPGLRNNEQFF.

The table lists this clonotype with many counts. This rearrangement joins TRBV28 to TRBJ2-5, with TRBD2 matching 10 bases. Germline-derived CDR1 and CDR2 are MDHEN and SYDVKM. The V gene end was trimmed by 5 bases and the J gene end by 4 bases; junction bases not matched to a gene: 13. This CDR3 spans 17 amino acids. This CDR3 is CASSNRGASGRIETQYF. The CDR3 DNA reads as TGTGCCAGCAGTAACCGAGGGGCTAGCGGGAGAATAGAGACCCAGTACTTC.

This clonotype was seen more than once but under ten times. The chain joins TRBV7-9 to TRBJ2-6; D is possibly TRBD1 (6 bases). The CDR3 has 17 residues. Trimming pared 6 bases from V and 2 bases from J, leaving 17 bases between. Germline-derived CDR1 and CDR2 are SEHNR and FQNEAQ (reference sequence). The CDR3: CASRLSSRTAGANVLTF. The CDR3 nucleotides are TGTGCCAGCAGATTATCCTCTCGGACAGCTGGGGCCAACGTCCTGACTTTC.

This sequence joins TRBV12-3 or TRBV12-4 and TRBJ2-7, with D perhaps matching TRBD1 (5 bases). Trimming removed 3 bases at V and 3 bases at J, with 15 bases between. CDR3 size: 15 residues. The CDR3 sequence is CASSLQQGVGYEQYF. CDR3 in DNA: TGTGCCAGCAGTTTGCAGCAGGGTGTAGGCTACGAGCAGTACTTC.

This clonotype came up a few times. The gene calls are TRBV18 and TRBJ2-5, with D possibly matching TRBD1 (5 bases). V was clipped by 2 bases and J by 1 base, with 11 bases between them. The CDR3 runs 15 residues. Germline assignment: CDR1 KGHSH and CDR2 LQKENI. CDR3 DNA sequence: TGTGCCAGCTCACCATTGCAGGGATCCCAAGAGACCCAGTACTTC. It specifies CASSPLQGSQETQYF.

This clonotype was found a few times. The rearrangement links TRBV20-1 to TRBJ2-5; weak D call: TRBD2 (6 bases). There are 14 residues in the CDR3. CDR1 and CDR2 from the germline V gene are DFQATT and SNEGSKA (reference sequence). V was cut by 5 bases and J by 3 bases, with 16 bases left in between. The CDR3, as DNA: TGCAGTGCTTGGTTCCCTAGCGCCAAAGAGACCCAGTACTTC. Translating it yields CSAWFPSAKETQYF.

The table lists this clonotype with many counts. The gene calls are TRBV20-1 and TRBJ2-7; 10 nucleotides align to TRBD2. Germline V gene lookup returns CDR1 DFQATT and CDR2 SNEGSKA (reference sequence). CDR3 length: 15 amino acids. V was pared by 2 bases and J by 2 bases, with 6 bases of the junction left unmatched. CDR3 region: CSARRTSGITYEQYF. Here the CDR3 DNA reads TGCAGTGCTAGAAGGACTAGCGGTATCACCTACGAGCAGTACTTC.

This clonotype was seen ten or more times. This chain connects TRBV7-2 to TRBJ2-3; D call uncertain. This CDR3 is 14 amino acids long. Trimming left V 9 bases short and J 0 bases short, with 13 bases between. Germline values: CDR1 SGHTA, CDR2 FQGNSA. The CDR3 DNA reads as TGTGCCAGGCGCCTGGCGCTTAGCACAGATACGCAGTATTTT. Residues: CARRLALSTDTQYF.

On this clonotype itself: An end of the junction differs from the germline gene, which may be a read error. CDR3 DNA sequence: TGTGCCAGCAGCTTAGCTAGCGGGAGTATAAACACCGGGGGGCTGTTTTTT. This translates into CASSLASGSINTGGLFF. The chain combines TRBV7-8 with TRBJ2-2, with 9 nucleotides matching TRBD2. CDR3 length equals 17 residues. Germline assignment: CDR1 SGHVS and CDR2 FQNEAQ.

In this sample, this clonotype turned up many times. CDR3 loop: CASSLSMVAGRDEQFF. In DNA, the CDR3 is TGTGCCAGCAGTTTATCGATGGTAGCGGGACGCGATGAGCAGTTCTTC. The chain couples TRBV27 to TRBJ2-1, with 8 bases lining up with TRBD2. J was trimmed by 8 bases and V by 0 bases; bases with no gene match: 9. Per germline, CDR1 MNHEY and CDR2 SMNVEV (reference sequence). This CDR3 is built from 16 residues.

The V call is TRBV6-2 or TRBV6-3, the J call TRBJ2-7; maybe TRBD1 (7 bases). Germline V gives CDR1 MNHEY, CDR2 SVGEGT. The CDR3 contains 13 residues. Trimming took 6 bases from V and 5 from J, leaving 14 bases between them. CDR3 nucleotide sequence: TGTGCCAGCAGAATCCAGGGGGGTGACGAGCAGTACTTC. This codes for CASRIQGGDEQYF.

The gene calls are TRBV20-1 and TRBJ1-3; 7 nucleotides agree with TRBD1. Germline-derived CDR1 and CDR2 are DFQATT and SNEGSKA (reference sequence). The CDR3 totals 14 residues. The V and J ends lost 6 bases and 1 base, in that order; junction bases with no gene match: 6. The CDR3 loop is CSATATGSGNTIYF. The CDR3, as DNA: TGCAGTGCCACCGCGACAGGGTCTGGAAACACCATATATTTT.